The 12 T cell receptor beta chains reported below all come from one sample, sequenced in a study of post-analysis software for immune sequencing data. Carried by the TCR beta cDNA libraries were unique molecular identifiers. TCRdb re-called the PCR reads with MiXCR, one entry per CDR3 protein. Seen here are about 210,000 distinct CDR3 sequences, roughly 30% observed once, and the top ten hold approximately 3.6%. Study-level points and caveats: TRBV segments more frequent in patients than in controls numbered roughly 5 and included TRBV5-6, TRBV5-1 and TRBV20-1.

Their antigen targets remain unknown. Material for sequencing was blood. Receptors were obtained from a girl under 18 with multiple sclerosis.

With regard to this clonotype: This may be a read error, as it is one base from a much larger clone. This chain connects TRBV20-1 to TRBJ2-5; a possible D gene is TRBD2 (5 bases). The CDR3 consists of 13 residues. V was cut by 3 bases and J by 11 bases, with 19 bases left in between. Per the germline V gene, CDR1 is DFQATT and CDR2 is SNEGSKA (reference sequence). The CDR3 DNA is TGCAGTGCTAGTAGGGAGTACTCCAATGAGCAGTACTTC. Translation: CSASREYSNEQYF.

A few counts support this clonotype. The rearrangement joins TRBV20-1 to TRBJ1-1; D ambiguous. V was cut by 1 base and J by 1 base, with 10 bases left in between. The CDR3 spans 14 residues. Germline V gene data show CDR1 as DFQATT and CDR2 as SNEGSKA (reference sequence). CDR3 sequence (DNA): TGCAGTGCTAGAGCGGAACACCAGAACACTGAAGCTTTCTTT. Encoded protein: CSARAEHQNTEAFF.

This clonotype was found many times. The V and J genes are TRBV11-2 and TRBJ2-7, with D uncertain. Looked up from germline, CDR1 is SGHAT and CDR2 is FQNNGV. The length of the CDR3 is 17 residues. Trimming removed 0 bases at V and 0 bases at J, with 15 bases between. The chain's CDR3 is CASSLEARQLSSYEQYF. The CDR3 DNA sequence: TGTGCCAGCAGCTTAGAGGCGAGGCAGCTTAGCTCCTACGAGCAGTACTTC.

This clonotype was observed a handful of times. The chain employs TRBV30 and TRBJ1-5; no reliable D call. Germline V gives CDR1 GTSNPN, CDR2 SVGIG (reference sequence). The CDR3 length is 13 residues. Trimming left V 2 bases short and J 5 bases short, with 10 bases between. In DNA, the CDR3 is TGTGCCTGGAGTCATCATTTGGATCAGCCCCAGCATTTT. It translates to CAWSHHLDQPQHF.

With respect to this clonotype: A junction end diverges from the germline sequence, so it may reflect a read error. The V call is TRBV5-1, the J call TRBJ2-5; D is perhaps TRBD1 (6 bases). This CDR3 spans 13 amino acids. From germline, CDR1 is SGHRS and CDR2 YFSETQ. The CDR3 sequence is CASSRTVIETLYF. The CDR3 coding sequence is TGCGCCAGCAGCCGGACAGTGATCGAGACCCTGTACTTC.

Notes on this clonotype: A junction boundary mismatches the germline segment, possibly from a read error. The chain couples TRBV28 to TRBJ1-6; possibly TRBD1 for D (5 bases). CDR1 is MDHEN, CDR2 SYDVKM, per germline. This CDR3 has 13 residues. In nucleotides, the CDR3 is TGTGTCAGCAAGACAGTGGGAAATTCACCCCTCCACTTT. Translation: CVSKTVGNSPLHF.

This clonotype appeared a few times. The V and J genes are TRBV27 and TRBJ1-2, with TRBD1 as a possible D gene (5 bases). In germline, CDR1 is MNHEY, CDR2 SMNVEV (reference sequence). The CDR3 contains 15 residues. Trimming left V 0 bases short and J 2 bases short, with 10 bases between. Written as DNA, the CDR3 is TGTGCCAGCAGTTTATCGGGGGACGGGAACTATGGCTACACCTTC. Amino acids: CASSLSGDGNYGYTF.

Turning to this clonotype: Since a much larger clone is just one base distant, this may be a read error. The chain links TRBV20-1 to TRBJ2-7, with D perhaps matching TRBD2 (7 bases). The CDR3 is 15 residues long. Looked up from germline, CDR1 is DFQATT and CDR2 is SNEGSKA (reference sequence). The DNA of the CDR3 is TGCAGTACTAGAGGTGGAGGGGGGGCACCCTACGAGCAGTACTTC. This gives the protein CSTRGGGGAPYEQYF.

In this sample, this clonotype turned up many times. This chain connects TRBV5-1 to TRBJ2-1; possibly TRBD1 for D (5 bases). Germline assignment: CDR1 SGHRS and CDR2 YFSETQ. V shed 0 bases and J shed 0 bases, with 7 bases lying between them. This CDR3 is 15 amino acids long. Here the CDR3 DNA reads TGCGCCAGCAGCTTGGAAGGGGACTCCTACAATGAGCAGTTCTTC. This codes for CASSLEGDSYNEQFF.

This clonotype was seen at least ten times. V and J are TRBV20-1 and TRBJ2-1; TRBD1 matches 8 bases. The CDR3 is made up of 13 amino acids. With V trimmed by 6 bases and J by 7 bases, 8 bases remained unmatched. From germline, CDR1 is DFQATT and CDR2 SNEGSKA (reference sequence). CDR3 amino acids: CSARGDRTNEQFF. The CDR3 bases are TGCAGTGCAAGGGGGGACAGGACTAATGAGCAGTTCTTC.

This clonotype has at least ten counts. The CDR3 sequence: CASSRTSGGYNEQFF. Written as DNA, the CDR3 is TGTGCCAGCAGCAGGACTAGCGGTGGCTACAATGAGCAGTTCTTC. The genes are TRBV5-6 and TRBJ2-1; 10 bases fit TRBD2. Trimming cost V 4 bases and J 3 bases; bases outside gene matches: 4. CDR1 and CDR2 (germline): SGHDT, YYEEEE. The CDR3 length is 15 residues.

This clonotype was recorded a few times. CDR3 in amino acids: CASSPSLENIQYF. Written as DNA, the CDR3 is TGTGCCAGCAGCCCCTCCTTAGAAAACATTCAGTACTTC. V and J are TRBV7-9 and TRBJ2-4; D unclear. Trimming cost V 5 bases and J 5 bases, with 10 bases left between them. This CDR3 has 13 amino acids. In germline, CDR1 is SEHNR, CDR2 FQNEAQ (reference sequence).